This TCR beta chain was recovered during a study of shared clonotypes between healthy human individuals. This CDR3 is built from 14 residues. V was trimmed by 2 bases and J by 2 bases, leaving 11 bases between them. Germline V lookup: CDR1 SGHRS, CDR2 YFSETQ. Genomic DNA of unsorted samples came from some 91 million PBMCs. Replicate PCRs for unsorted PBMC used about 0.3 ug DNA (approximately 30,000 T cell genomes). The data were produced by immunoSEQ multiplex PCR, yet TCRdb's version contains in-frame clones alone and is incomplete. The sample holds 450,000 to 550,000 clones; 79% are singletons and the top ten take roughly 13%.

This receptor was obtained from a middle-aged woman in good health. Some clones in this sample may be carry-over from other donors' samples. This chain links TRBV5-1 with TRBJ2-7; D is possibly TRBD2 (5 bases). Specimen: PBMCs. CDR3 amino acids: CASSFEGGAYEQYF. In DNA form, the CDR3 reads TGCGCCAGCAGCTTTGAGGGCGGTGCCTACGAGCAGTACTTC. Drawing the rest from reference TRBV5-1 and TRBJ2-7, the complete variable domain is KAGVTQTPRYLIKTRGQQVTLSCSPISGHRSVSWYQQTPGQGLQFLFEYFSETQRNKGNFPGRFSGRQFSNSRSEMNVSTLELGDSALYLCASSFEGGAYEQYFGPGTRLTVT.